Listed here are 26 T cell receptor beta chains from one sample, sequenced in a study of kidney transplant recipient with SARS-CoV-2 infection. TCRdb independently ran MiXCR on the reads; one entry per CDR3 protein. The sample records about 240,000 distinct CDR3 sequences, under 30% being singletons. This specimen consisted of a blood sample, obtained at baseline and between days 110 and 120 from a kidney transplant recipient. These receptors were collected from a male patient aged 30 to 39 who had COVID-19 and was a kidney transplant recipient. Among the T cells, some may be from the graft donor.

V usage is TRBV5-6 and J usage is TRBJ2-5, with D possibly TRBD2 on 5 matching bases. Trimming left V 4 bases short and J 5 bases short, with 15 bases between. The CDR3 loop spans 14 amino acids. The germline gives CDR1 SGHDT, CDR2 YYEEEE. CDR3 region: CASSPPGRGETQYF. CDR3 bases: TGTGCCAGCAGCCCTCCAGGCCGAGGGGAGACCCAGTACTTC.

This clonotype was counted many times. The CDR3 bases are TGTGCCAGCAGTACCGGTGGCTACGAGCAGTACTTC. Amino acids: CASSTGGYEQYF. This sequence joins TRBV28 and TRBJ2-7, with unresolved D. V was clipped by 5 bases and J by 3 bases, with 8 bases between them. This CDR3 is built from 12 residues. Germline CDR1 and CDR2: MDHEN and SYDVKM.

This clonotype showed up just a few times. The gene calls are TRBV30 and TRBJ2-5; 7 positions match TRBD1. Trimming removed 3 bases from V and 2 bases from J; junction bases left unmatched: 9. The germline gives CDR1 GTSNPN, CDR2 SVGIG (reference sequence). The CDR3 spans 15 residues. The DNA of the CDR3 is TGTGCCTGGAGACCGGGACAGTTAAGACAAGAGACCCAGTACTTC. Translating gives CAWRPGQLRQETQYF. Filled out from reference TRBV30 and TRBJ2-5, the complete variable domain reads SQTIHQWPATLVQPVGSPLSLECTVEGTSNPNLYWYRQAAGRGLQLLFYSVGIGQISSEVPQNLSASRPQDRQFILSSKKLLLSDSGFYLCAWRPGQLRQETQYFGPGTRLLVL.

This clonotype was observed at least ten times. This chain connects TRBV6-9 to TRBJ2-6; D gene ambiguous. The CDR3 totals 19 residues. With 5 bases removed from V and 5 bases from J, the gap between germline ends came to 25 bases. CDR1 and CDR2 from the germline V gene are MNHGY and SVAAGI. The CDR3 DNA reads as TGTGCCAGCAGTCTGGGTAGAGCCTTACGACAAAATCGGGCCAACGTCCTGACTTTC. This codes for CASSLGRALRQNRANVLTF.

In this sample, this clonotype turned up many times. The chain is built from TRBV11-3 and TRBJ1-6, with 7 bases matching TRBD1. This CDR3 contains 15 residues. Germline CDR1 and CDR2: SGHNT and YENEEA. J lost 9 bases, V lost 1 base, and 6 bases had no gene match. CDR3 region: CASSLGWQGGSPLHF. CDR3 sequence (DNA): TGTGCCAGCAGCTTAGGGTGGCAGGGGGGTTCACCCCTCCACTTT. Complete variable domain (other parts from reference TRBV11-3 and TRBJ1-6): EAGVVQSPRYKIIEKKQPVAFWCNPISGHNTLYWYLQNLGQGPELLIRYENEEAVDDSQLPKDRFSAERLKGVDSTLKIQPAELGDSAVYLCASSLGWQGGSPLHFGNGTRLTVT.

This clonotype was observed once. Given a much more abundant clone one base away, this may be a read error. V usage is TRBV7-4 and J usage is TRBJ1-2; D uncertain. The CDR3 covers 17 residues. CDR1 is SGHVT, CDR2 SQSDAQ, per germline. V lost 3 bases and J lost 4, with 21 bases in between. The DNA of the CDR3 is TGTGCCAGCAGCTTGGAGGGTCCAGCTCGAAAGACCTATGGCTACACCTTC. Its protein product is CASSLEGPARKTYGYTF.

This clonotype turned up a few times. The gene calls are TRBV7-2 and TRBJ2-2; 10 positions agree with TRBD2. The CDR3 sequence is 17 residues long. CDR1 SGHTA and CDR2 FQGNSA come from the germline V gene. Trimming took 5 bases from V and 6 from J; bases not matched to a gene: 12. The CDR3 sequence is CASSLGGLAGVPGELFF. DNA of the CDR3: TGTGCCAGCAGCCTAGGAGGGCTAGCGGGAGTCCCCGGGGAGCTGTTTTTT.

A note on this clonotype: A read error may account for a junction end that differs from germline. V usage is TRBV5-1 and J usage is TRBJ1-5; D gene ambiguous. The germline gives CDR1 SGHRS, CDR2 YFSETQ. This CDR3 spans 15 amino acids. DNA of the CDR3: TGCGCCAGCAGTCAGGCGCCGGATAGCAGTCAGCCCCAGCATTTT. It encodes CASSQAPDSSQPQHF.

This clonotype was seen at least ten times. The J gene is TRBJ2-3, the V gene TRBV7-9, with TRBD2 identical over 11 bases. Germline V CDR1 and CDR2: SEHNR, FQNEAQ (reference sequence). Trimming at V came to 5 bases and at J to 5 bases, leaving 6 bases not matched to a gene. The CDR3 covers 15 residues. Here the CDR3 reads CASSKLAGGGDTQYF. The CDR3 DNA is TGTGCCAGCAGCAAGCTAGCGGGGGGCGGAGATACGCAGTATTTT.

On this clonotype itself: One base away lies a much larger clone, so this may be a sequencing read error. The genes are TRBV2 and TRBJ2-7; D is perhaps TRBD1 (6 bases). The ends were cut back, 0 bases at V and 5 bases at J, with 14 bases in the middle. This CDR3 contains 15 residues. CDR1 and CDR2 from the germline V gene are SNHLY and FYNNEI. CDR3 loop: CASSEAEQGAHEQYF. CDR3 bases: TGTGCCAGCAGTGAAGCCGAACAGGGCGCCCACGAGCAGTACTTC.

This clonotype was picked up many times. This rearrangement joins TRBV21-1 to TRBJ2-5; TRBD1, as called in the table, went unchecked against the DNA. TRBV21-1 has pseudogene status. CDR3 length equals 18 residues. The CDR3 DNA reads TGTGCCAGCAGCAAAGCGATCCCCCCCCTCTGGGTGGGGAAGACCCAGTACTTC. It is translated as CASSKAIPPLWVGKTQYF.

Many counts were recorded for this clonotype. The V gene is TRBV30, the J gene TRBJ1-1, with D unresolved. The CDR3 consists of 11 residues. CDR1 and CDR2 (germline): GTSNPN, SVGIG (reference sequence). V dropped 7 bases and J dropped 1 base, with 7 bases sitting between them. CDR3 bases: TGTGCCTTTGCACCGAACACTGAAGCTTTCTTT. Translated, it gives CAFAPNTEAFF.

This clonotype was recorded many times. The chain employs TRBV5-1 and TRBJ1-2, with D unresolved. The CDR3 runs 14 residues. Deletions cut 5 bases from V and 3 bases from J, with 14 bases between. Per the germline V gene, CDR1 is SGHRS and CDR2 is YFSETQ. The CDR3 nucleotides read TGCGCCAGCAGATACACCTTGGGTGACTATGGCTACACCTTC. This encodes CASRYTLGDYGYTF.

Comments on this clonotype: A much larger clonotype is one base distant, so this may be a read error. CDR3 DNA sequence: TGTGCCAGCAGCTTATCCGGGACAGGGCTCTACACCTTC. It yields the protein CASSLSGTGLYTF. The chain joins TRBV7-9 to TRBJ1-2, with 9 positions matching TRBD1. Germline CDR1 SEHNR, CDR2 FQNEAQ (reference sequence). V lost 2 bases to trimming and J lost 10 bases; unmatched junction nucleotides: 5. CDR3 length: 13 amino acids.

Concerning this clonotype: It is likely a read error, because the conserved phenylalanine at the end of the CDR3 is missing. CDR3 amino acids: CASSRLGTNRKTYGYTL. The CDR3, as DNA: TGTGCCAGTAGTCGGTTGGGGACAAATCGAAAGACCTATGGCTACACCCTC. The chain joins TRBV19 to TRBJ1-2, with D tentatively TRBD1 (6 bases). Per the germline V gene, CDR1 is LNHDA and CDR2 is SQIVND (reference sequence). Between the trimmed V and J ends, which lost 5 bases and 4 bases, there was a span of 23 bases. CDR3 length: 17 residues.

The table lists this clonotype with many counts. V usage is TRBV14 and J usage is TRBJ2-3, with 7 nucleotides matching TRBD2. Germline V lookup: CDR1 SGHDN, CDR2 FVKESK. The CDR3 is 15 residues long. The trim removed 4 bases at V and 0 bases at J, leaving 4 bases unmatched. CDR3 loop: CASSLRAGSTDTQYF. CDR3 DNA: TGTGCCAGCAGCCTCCGAGCGGGGAGCACAGATACGCAGTATTTT.

This clonotype was counted many times. V usage is TRBV4-2 and J usage is TRBJ2-7; D unresolved. V gave up 0 bases and J gave up 6 bases, with 9 bases separating them. The CDR3 runs 13 residues. CDR1 is LGHNA, CDR2 YNFKEQ, per germline. DNA for the CDR3: TGTGCCAGCAGCCAAGATGGGAACTCCGAGCAGTACTTC. It encodes CASSQDGNSEQYF.

Of note for this clonotype: This likely came from a read error, as a far larger clone is one base away. The chain employs TRBV6-5 and TRBJ2-1; TRBD2 matches 9 bases. CDR1 and CDR2 from the germline V gene are MNHEY and SVGAGI. The ends lost 6 bases at V and 5 bases at J; junction bases unmatched: 5. The CDR3 runs to 14 residues. The DNA for the CDR3 is TGTGCCAGCAGCCCGACTAGCGGAAACAATGAGCAGTTCTTC. Protein: CASSPTSGNNEQFF.

As for this clonotype: Since a much larger clone is just one base distant, this may be a read error. This sequence joins TRBV20-1 and TRBJ1-2; D remains unclear. This CDR3 is built from 11 residues. Germline assignment: CDR1 DFQATT and CDR2 SNEGSKA (reference sequence). The CDR3 spells CSARGAAGYAF. Here the CDR3 DNA reads TGCAGTGCTAGAGGAGCGGCTGGCTACGCCTTC.

Turning to this clonotype: A read error likely explains this, since a far larger clone differs by one base. The chain couples TRBV4-3 to TRBJ2-4; 7 bases are a match to TRBD2. TRBJ2-7 matches the DNA end more closely, so the J call is doubtful. CDR3 length equals 15 residues. From germline, CDR1 is LGHNA and CDR2 YSLEER. The CDR3 DNA sequence: TGCGCCAGCGGCCAAGATAGGGGAGGGATCTACGAGCAGTACTTC. This codes for CASGQDRGGIYEQYF.

This clonotype came up many times. The CDR3 reads CATSSFLAGGTGELFF. CDR3 in DNA: TGTGCCACCAGCAGCTTCCTAGCGGGAGGCACCGGGGAGCTGTTTTTT. The chain uses TRBV15 and TRBJ2-2; 11 positions match TRBD2. The CDR3 runs 16 residues. Trimming took 3 bases from V and 4 from J; bases not matched to a gene: 4. Germline assignment: CDR1 LNHNV and CDR2 YYDKDF (reference sequence).

This clonotype was observed at least ten times. This chain uses TRBV25-1 with TRBJ2-3; 11 bases map to TRBD2. Germline CDR1 MGHDK, CDR2 SYGVNS. CDR3 length: 16 amino acids. V shed 5 bases and J 0 bases; nucleotides not matched to a gene: 4. In nucleotides, the CDR3 is TGTGCCAGCAGTCCTTTAGCGGGGGGGAGCACAGATACGCAGTATTTT. This gives the protein CASSPLAGGSTDTQYF. The full variable domain, with the rest looked up from reference TRBV25-1 and TRBJ2-3, is EADIYQTPRYLVIGTGKKITLECSQTMGHDKMYWYQQDPGMELHLIHYSYGVNSTEKGDLSSESTVSRIRTEHFPLTLESARPSHTSQYLCASSPLAGGSTDTQYFGPGTRLTVL.

Turning to this clonotype: A junction end diverges from the germline sequence, so it may reflect a read error. The J gene is TRBJ2-7, the V gene TRBV20-1; 9 bases map to TRBD2. From germline, CDR1 is DFQATT and CDR2 SNEGSKA (reference sequence). CDR3 size: 15 residues. CDR3 in amino acids: CSAHPTSGLNYEKYF. The DNA of the CDR3 is TGCAGTGCTCACCCGACTAGCGGCTTGAACTACGAGAAGTACTTC.

This clonotype occurred a few times. The chain carries TRBV7-9 and TRBJ2-5; 10 nucleotides line up with TRBD1. This CDR3 has 15 amino acids. The germline CDR1 and CDR2 sequences are SEHNR and FQNEAQ (reference sequence). With 5 bases clipped from V and 5 bases from J, the junction kept 8 bases outside the gene matches. CDR3 DNA: TGTGCCAGCAGCAGGGGGACAGGGGACATGGAGACCCAGTACTTC. It encodes CASSRGTGDMETQYF.

The chain joins TRBV20-1 to TRBJ2-3; no firm D call. CDR3 length equals 12 residues. CDR1 and CDR2 from the germline V gene are DFQATT and SNEGSKA (reference sequence). V shed 3 bases and J shed 0 bases, with 4 bases lying between them. The DNA of the CDR3 is TGCAGTGCTAGTCCCAGCACAGATACGCAGTATTTT. It yields the protein CSASPSTDTQYF.

Many counts were recorded for this clonotype. The chain carries TRBV6-8 and TRBJ1-2; D remains unclear. CDR3 length: 17 residues. Per germline, CDR1 MNHGY and CDR2 SAAAGT. The ends were cut back, 5 bases at V and 4 bases at J, with 23 bases in the middle. CDR3 sequence reads: CASSRARRSRKTYGYTF. The CDR3 DNA follows: TGTGCCAGCAGTAGGGCGAGACGCTCTAGAAAGACCTATGGCTACACCTTC.